What follows are 10 T cell receptor beta chains derived from one specimen sequenced in a study of T cells in Graves' hyperthyroidism and ophthalmopathy. The CDR3 regions of TCR beta were amplified from RNA transcripts. First-round RT-PCR with HTBI primers amplified the TCR CDR3 region. MiXCR, run by TCRdb on the multiplex PCR reads, gives a single entry per CDR3 protein. The sample records about 350,000 distinct CDR3 sequences, about 20% being singletons. Sequencing used blood. These receptor sequences come from a young woman with Graves' hyperthyroidism.

This clonotype has only a few counts. This sequence joins TRBV4-1 and TRBJ1-5; weak D call: TRBD1 (6 bases). The CDR3 contains 15 residues. Germline V gene sequence: CDR1 MGHRA, CDR2 YSYEKL. The germline V and J ends were trimmed by 3 bases and 2 bases, with 11 bases remaining between them. The CDR3 spells CASSQGRQGNQPQHF. CDR3 nucleotide sequence: TGCGCCAGCAGCCAGGGAAGACAGGGCAATCAGCCCCAGCATTTT.

This clonotype occurred many times. The junction and the germline gene differ at one end; a read error may be behind it. The genes are TRBV6-1 and TRBJ2-7; no clear D. There are 14 residues in the CDR3. CDR1 is MNHNS and CDR2 is SASEGT in the germline V gene. This CDR3 reads CASTSIASSYGQYF. The CDR3 nucleotides are TGTGCCAGCACGTCCATCGCCAGCTCCTACGGGCAGTACTTC.

As to this clonotype: This may be a read error: a much more frequent sequence differs by one nucleotide. The V call is TRBV29-1, the J call TRBJ2-2, with 8 bases aligning to TRBD2. Germline V gene lookup returns CDR1 SQVTM and CDR2 ANQGSEA. CDR3 length: 12 amino acids. CDR3 loop: CSVGRAPGELCF. In nucleotides, the CDR3 is TGCAGCGTCGGGAGGGCACCCGGGGAGCTGTGTTTT.

This clonotype has a count of ten or more. The gene calls are TRBV12-3 or TRBV12-4 and TRBJ2-3, with unresolved D. The CDR3 spans 11 residues. V was cut by 3 bases and J by 4 bases, with 2 bases left in between. CDR3 protein: CASSFPDTQYF. Here the CDR3 DNA reads TGTGCCAGCAGTTTTCCAGATACGCAGTATTTT.

This clonotype has a count of ten or more. V usage is TRBV6-1 and J usage is TRBJ1-2; 9 bases are shared with TRBD1. This CDR3 is built from 16 residues. V lost 5 bases and J lost 8; bases outside the gene matches: 15. From germline, CDR1 is MNHNS and CDR2 SASEGT. This CDR3 is CASSRLSSGTGRGYTF. The CDR3 nucleotides are TGTGCCAGCAGTCGCCTTTCTAGTGGGACAGGGAGGGGCTACACCTTC.

This clonotype was detected only a few times. A much larger clone sits a single nucleotide away, making a read error possible. The rearrangement links TRBV6-5 to TRBJ1-1; D is undetermined. Per germline, CDR1 MNHEY and CDR2 SVGAGI. This CDR3 contains 15 residues. The CDR3 sequence is CASSNTRQLNTEACF. DNA of the CDR3: TGTGCCAGCAGTAACACCCGACAACTTAACACTGAAGCTTGCTTT.

V and J are TRBV20-1 and TRBJ1-2; D may be TRBD1 (5 bases). Germline lookup yields CDR1 DFQATT and CDR2 SNEGSKA (reference sequence). The ends were cut back, 5 bases at V and 4 bases at J, with 23 bases in the middle. This CDR3 is 16 amino acids long. The CDR3 coding sequence is TGCAGTGCTGTAGATACAGTGGCAGGCCAGGGCTATGGCTACACCTTC. Protein: CSAVDTVAGQGYGYTF.

By share of the sample, this clonotype is medium-sized. The V call is TRBV12-3 or TRBV12-4, the J call TRBJ1-1; D perhaps matches TRBD1 (6 bases). The length of the CDR3 is 13 residues. Deletions cut 6 bases from V and 4 bases from J, with 12 bases between. CDR3 sequence reads: CASRLQGVTEAFF. The CDR3 bases are TGTGCCAGCAGACTACAGGGAGTCACTGAAGCTTTCTTT.

This clonotype occurred many times. The rearrangement uses TRBV6-5 and TRBJ2-7; D is perhaps TRBD1 or TRBD2 (5 bases each). Trimming pared 6 bases from V and 4 bases from J, leaving 13 bases between. The CDR3 covers 13 residues. Germline CDR1 reads MNHEY; CDR2 reads SVGAGI. The chain's CDR3 is CASRRDGGYEQYF. The CDR3 region has the DNA TGTGCCAGCAGACGGGACGGAGGATACGAGCAGTACTTC.

This clonotype came up many times. The chain joins TRBV20-1 to TRBJ2-4; the D gene could be TRBD1 or TRBD2 (5 bases each). This CDR3 is built from 16 residues. Germline CDR1 is DFQATT and CDR2 is SNEGSKA (reference sequence). With 2 bases removed from V and 3 bases from J, the gap between germline ends came to 17 bases. The CDR3 region has the DNA TGCAGTGCTAGAAACCTTAGGGGAGTGGGCAAAAACATTCAGTACTTC. Translation: CSARNLRGVGKNIQYF.